This is a list of T cell receptor beta chains from one sample in a study of blood T cell repertoires in COVID-19. Data came from immunoSEQ multiplex PCR; TCRdb stores just in-frame clones and leaves some out. The sample has around 50,000 clones; about 90% are singletons. Sample: peripheral blood. The receptors here all came from a man aged 70-80 years with active COVID-19. CDR3s include the opening cysteine and the closing phenylalanine or tryptophan. A D gene is named only where the DNA matches it firmly.

J,D,V,CDR3
TRBJ1-1,.,TRBV20-1,CSARSGTEAFF
TRBJ2-3,TRBD1,TRBV11-2,CASSPSGTVSTDTQYF
TRBJ1-1,TRBD1,TRBV28,CASSSSGQRHTEAFF
TRBJ2-5,TRBD2,TRBV2,CASTSGGGRPQYF
TRBJ2-3,.,TRBV12-3/TRBV12-4,CASSLRDTQYF
TRBJ1-3,.,TRBV9,CASSVNWGEGNTIYF
TRBJ1-3,.,TRBV2,CASSEGGGAGNTIYF
TRBJ1-1,TRBD1,TRBV10-3,CAISVGTGGGKNTEAFF
TRBJ1-2,TRBD1,TRBV24-1,CATRGQASRGYTF
TRBJ2-7,.,TRBV5-1,CASSLTGVAPTYEQYF
TRBJ2-7,TRBD1,TRBV19,CASSPSSGTGVEQYF
TRBJ1-1,.,TRBV5-1,CASSFAEVRRQLNTEAFF